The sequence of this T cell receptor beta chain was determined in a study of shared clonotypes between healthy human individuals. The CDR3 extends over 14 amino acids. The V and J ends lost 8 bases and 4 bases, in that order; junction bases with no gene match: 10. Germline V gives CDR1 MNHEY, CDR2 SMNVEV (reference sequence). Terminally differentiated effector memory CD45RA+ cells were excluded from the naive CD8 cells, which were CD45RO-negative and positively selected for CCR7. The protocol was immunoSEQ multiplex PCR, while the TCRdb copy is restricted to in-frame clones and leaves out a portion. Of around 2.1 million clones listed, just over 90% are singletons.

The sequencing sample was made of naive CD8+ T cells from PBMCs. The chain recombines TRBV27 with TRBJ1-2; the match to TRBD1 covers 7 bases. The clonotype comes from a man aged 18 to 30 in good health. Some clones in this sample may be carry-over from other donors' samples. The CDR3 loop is CASGLPTGTYGYTF. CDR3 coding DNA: TGTGCCAGCGGGCTTCCGACAGGGACCTATGGCTACACCTTC.